This T cell receptor beta chain was observed in a study of blood T cell repertoires in COVID-19. The overall study: Material from acute and convalescent COVID-19 was sourced from the United States, Italy and Spain.

In the original workflow: Estimated nucleated cell counts came from reference gene primer amplification. Profiling relied on immunoSEQ multiplex PCR, and the TCRdb table lists in-frame clones only, not all of them. V and J calls and clone size are those listed in that table; D and trimming were worked out from the DNA. The sample holds approximately 150,000 clones, 82% seen once. This receptor was taken from a woman aged 70-85 years with acute or convalescent COVID-19. Sequences were obtained from peripheral blood.

In DNA form, the CDR3 reads TGTGCCAGCAGCTTAGACCCGATCAGTAATTCACCCCTCCACTTT. Translation: CASSLDPISNSPLHF. The rearrangement links TRBV7-2 to TRBJ1-6; the D is unclear. The CDR3 has 15 residues. The germline CDR1 and CDR2 sequences are SGHTA and FQGNSA. Trimming cost V 1 base and J 6 bases, with 10 bases left between them.